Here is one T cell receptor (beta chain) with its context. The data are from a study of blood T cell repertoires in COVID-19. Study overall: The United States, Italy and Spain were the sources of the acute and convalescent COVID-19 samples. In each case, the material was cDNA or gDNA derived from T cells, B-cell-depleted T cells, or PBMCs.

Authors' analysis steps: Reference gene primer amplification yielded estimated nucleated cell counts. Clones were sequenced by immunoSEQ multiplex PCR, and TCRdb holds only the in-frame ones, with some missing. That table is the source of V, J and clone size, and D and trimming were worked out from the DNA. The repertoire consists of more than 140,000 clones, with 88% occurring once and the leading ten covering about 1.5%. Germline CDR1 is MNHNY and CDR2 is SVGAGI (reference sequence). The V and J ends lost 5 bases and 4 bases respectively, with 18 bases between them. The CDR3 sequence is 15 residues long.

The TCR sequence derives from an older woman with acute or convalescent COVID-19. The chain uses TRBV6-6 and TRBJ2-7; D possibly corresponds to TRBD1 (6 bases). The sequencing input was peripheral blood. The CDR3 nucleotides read TGTGCCAGCAGTCCCCGACAGGTCGAAGGGTACGAGCAGTACTTC. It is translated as CASSPRQVEGYEQYF.